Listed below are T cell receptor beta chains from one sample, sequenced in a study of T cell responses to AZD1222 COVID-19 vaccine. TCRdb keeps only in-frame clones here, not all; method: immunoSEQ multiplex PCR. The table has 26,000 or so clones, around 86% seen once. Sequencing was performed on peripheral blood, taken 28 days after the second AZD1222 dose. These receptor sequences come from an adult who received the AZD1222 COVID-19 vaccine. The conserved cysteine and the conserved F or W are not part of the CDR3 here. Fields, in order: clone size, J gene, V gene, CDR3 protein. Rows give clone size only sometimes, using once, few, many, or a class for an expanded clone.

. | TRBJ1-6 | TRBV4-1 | ASSQGPSSYNSPLH
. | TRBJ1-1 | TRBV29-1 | SGLISNTEAF
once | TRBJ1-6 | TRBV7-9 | ASGDRHNSPLH
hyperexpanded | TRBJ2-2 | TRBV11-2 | ASSPWENRGRTGELF
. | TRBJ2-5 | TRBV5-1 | ASSPGRGAGETQY
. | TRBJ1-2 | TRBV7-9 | ASSPDGGLDGYT
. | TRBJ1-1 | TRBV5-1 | ASSLGQGRKTNTEAF
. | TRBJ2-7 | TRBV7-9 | ASSLHRTGVYGQY
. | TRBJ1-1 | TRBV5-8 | ASSLRQGRGDTEAF
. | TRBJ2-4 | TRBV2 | ASSDAWRAKNIQY
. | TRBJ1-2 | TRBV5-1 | ASSPGGADYGYT
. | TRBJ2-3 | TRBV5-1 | ASRGAGQLVSNTQY
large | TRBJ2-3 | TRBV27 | ASSIQGAQGTDTQY
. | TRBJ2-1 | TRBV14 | ASSPWGGEQF
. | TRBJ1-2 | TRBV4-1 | ASSQDMGDGYT
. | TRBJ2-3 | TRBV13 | ASSLYLASTDTQY
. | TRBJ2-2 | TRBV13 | ASSALTSEATGELF
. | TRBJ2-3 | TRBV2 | ASSEESGRYGTDTQY
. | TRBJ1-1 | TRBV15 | ATSTRTGAPLGTEAF
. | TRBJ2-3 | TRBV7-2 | ASSSRDRGRDTQY
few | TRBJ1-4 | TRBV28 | ASRGVGNNEKLF
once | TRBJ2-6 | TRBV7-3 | ASSLIGGANVLT
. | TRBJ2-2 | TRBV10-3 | AISLAGAGTGELF
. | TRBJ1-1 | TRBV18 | ASSLRMNTEAF
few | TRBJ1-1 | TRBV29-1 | SGRGETEAF
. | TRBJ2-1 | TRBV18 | ASSPPTTAYNEQF
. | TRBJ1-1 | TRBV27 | ASSLGNTEAF
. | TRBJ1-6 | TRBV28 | ASSLGRQSSYNSPLH
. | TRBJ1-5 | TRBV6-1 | ASSDAYQPQH
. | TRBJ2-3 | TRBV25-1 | ASSRFSGPSDTQY
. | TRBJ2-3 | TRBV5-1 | ASSYRQGDTQY
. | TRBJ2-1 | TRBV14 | ASSQDLGTGVYNEQF
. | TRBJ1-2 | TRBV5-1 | ASSQGDGHGYT
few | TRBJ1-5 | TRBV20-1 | SASRGSTQH
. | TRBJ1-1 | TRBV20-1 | SVQGNTEAF
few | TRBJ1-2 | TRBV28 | ASSFGGPPYGYT
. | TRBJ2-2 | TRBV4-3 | ASSQGLAGGPNTGELF
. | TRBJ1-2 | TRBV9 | ASSPRPGQGIWYGYT